This T cell receptor (beta chain) comes out of a study of control samples from healthy donors and cancer patients. Measured with immunoSEQ multiplex PCR; TCRdb has only the in-frame clones, and not every one. The sample records under 150,000 clones, 88% being singletons. The V gene's germline CDR1 is SEHNR and CDR2 FQNEAQ (reference sequence). The germline V and J ends were trimmed by 0 bases and 2 bases, with 13 bases remaining between them. The CDR3 covers 16 residues. Specimen: blood. The chain has TRBV7-9 and TRBJ1-1, with a tentative D call TRBD1 (5 bases). This sequence originates from a woman in her sixties or seventies in good health. CDR3: CASSLALAGTNTEAFF. The DNA for the CDR3 is TGTGCCAGCAGCTTAGCTCTTGCGGGGACCAACACTGAAGCTTTCTTT.